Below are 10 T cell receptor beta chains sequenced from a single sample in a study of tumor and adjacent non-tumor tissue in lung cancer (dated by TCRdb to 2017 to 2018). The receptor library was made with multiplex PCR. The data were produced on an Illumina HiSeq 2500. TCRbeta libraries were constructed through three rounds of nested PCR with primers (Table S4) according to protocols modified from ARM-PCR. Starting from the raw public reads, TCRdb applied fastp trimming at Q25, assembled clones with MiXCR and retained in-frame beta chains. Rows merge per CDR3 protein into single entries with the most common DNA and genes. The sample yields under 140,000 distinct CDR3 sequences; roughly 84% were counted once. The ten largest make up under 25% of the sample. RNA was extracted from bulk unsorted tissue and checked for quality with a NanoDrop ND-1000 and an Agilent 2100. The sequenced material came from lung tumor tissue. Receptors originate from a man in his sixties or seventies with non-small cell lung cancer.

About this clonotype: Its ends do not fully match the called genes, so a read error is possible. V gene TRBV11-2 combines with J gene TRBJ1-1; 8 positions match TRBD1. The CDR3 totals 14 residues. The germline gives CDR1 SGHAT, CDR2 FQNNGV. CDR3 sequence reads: CTSGHRDRSTEAFF. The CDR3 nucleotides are TGCACTAGCGGCCACCGGGACAGGAGTACCGAAGCTTTCTTT.

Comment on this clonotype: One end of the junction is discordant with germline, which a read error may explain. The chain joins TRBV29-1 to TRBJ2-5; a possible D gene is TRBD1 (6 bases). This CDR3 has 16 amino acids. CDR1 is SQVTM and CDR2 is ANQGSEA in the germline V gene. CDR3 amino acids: CSANAYLQTGQETQCF. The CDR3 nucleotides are TGCAGCGCCAACGCCTACCTCCAGACAGGTCAAGAGACCCAGTGCTTC.

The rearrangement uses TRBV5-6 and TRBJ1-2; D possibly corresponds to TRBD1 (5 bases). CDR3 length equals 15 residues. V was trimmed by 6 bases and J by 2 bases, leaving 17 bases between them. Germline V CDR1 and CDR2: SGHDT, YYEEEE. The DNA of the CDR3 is TGTGCCAGCAACAGAGTCGACAGAGCCAACTATGGCTACACCTTC. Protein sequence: CASNRVDRANYGYTF.

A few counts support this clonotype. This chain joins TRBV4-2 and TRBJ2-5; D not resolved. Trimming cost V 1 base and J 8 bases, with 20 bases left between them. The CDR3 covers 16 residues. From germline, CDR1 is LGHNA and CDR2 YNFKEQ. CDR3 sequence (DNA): TGTGCCAGCAGCCAAGGAGCGAAGACCTATGCGGAAACCCAGTACTTC. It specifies CASSQGAKTYAETQYF.

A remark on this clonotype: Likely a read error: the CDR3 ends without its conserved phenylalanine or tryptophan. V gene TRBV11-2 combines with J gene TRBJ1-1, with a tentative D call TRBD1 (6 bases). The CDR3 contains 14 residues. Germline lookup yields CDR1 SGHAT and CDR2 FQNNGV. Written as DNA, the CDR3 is TGTGCCAACAGCTTCGACGGGGGCCGGACTGAAGCTTTCTAT. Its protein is CANSFDGGRTEAFY.

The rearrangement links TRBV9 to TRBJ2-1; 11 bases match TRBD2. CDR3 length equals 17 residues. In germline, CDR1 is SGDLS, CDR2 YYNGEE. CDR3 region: CVISVGGGTSGYNEQFF. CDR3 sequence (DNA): TGTGTCATCAGCGTAGGAGGGGGGACTAGCGGATACAATGAGCAGTTCTTC.

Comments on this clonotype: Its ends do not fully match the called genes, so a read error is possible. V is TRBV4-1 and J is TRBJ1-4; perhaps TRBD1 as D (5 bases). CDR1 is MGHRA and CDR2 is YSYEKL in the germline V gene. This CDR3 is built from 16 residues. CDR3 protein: CASSQIRGQGSENLFF. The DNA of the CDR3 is TGCGCCAGTAGCCAAATACGAGGGCAGGGTAGTGAAAACCTGTTTTTT.

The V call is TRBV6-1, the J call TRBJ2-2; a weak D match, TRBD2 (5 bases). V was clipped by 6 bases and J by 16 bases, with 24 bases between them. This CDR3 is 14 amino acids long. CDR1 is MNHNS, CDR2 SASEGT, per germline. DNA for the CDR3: TGTGCCAGCAGGGGGATCGGCAGCACCGGGGAGTCGTTTTTT. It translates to CASRGIGSTGESFF.

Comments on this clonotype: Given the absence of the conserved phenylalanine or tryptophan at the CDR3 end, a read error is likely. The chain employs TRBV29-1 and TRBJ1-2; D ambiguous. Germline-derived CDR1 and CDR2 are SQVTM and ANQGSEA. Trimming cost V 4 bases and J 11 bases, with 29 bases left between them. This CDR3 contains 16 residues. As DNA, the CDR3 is TGCAGCGTTGTCCCTTATCAATCCGCGGGAGAAGACGGTTACACCTTG. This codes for CSVVPYQSAGEDGYTL.

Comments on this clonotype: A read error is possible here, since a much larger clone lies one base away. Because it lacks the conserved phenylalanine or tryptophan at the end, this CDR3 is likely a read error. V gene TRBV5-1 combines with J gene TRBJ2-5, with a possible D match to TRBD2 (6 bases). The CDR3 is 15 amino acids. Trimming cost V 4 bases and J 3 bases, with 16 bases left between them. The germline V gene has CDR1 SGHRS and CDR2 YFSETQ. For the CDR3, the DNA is TGCGCCAGCAGCACTGGGACTTTTTTGGAAGAGACCCAGTACTTA. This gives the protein CASSTGTFLEETQYL.